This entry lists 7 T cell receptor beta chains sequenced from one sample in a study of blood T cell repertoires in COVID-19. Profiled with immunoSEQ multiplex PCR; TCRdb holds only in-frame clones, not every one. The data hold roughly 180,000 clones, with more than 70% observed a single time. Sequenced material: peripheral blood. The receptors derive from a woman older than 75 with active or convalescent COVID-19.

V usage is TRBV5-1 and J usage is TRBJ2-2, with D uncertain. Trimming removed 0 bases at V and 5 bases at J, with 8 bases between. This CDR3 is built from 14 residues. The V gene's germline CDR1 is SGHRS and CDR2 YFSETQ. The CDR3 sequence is CASSLVSRTGELFF. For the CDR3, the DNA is TGCGCCAGCAGCTTGGTGAGCAGGACCGGGGAGCTGTTTTTT.

CDR3 in DNA: TGCGCCAGCAGCTTGTTAGGGACAGACACTGAAGCTTTCTTT. It is translated as CASSLLGTDTEAFF. The genes are TRBV5-1 and TRBJ1-1; 7 bases are a match to TRBD1. The CDR3 contains 14 residues. The germline V gene has CDR1 SGHRS and CDR2 YFSETQ. V was pared by 1 base and J by 3 bases, with 3 bases of the junction left unmatched.

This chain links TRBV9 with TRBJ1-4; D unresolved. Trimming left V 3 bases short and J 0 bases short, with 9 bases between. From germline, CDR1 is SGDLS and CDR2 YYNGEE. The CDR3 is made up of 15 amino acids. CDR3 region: CASSATTTTNEKLFF. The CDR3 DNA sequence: TGTGCCAGCAGCGCCACCACTACAACTAATGAAAAACTGTTTTTT.

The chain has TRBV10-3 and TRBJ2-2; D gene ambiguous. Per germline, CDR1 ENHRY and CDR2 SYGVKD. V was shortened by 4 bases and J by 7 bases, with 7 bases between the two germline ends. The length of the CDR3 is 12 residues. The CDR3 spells CAISVYNGELFF. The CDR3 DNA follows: TGTGCCATCAGTGTGTACAACGGGGAGCTGTTTTTT.

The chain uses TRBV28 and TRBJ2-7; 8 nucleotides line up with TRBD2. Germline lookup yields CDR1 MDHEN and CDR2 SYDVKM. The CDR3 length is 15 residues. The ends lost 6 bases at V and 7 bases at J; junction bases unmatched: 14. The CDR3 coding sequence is TGTGCCAGCAGGAACTTAGCGGGACGGCGGGAAGAGCAGTACTTC. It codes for CASRNLAGRREEQYF.

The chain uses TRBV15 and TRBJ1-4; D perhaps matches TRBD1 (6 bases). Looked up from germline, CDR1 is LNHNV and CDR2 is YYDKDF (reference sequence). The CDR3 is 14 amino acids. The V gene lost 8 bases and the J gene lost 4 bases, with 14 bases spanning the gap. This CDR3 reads CATRLGAGNEKLFF. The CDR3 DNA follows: TGTGCCACCCGTTTGGGGGCGGGTAATGAAAAACTGTTTTTT.

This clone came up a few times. The CDR3 DNA follows: TGTGCCAGTAGCCACCTGGCTGGAGGGGATAGCAATCAGCCCCAGCATTTT. It specifies CASSHLAGGDSNQPQHF. The chain recombines TRBV19 with TRBJ1-5; TRBD1 might be the D (5 bases). The CDR3 consists of 17 residues. V lost 6 bases and J lost 0, with 18 bases in between. Germline CDR1 LNHDA, CDR2 SQIVND (reference sequence).